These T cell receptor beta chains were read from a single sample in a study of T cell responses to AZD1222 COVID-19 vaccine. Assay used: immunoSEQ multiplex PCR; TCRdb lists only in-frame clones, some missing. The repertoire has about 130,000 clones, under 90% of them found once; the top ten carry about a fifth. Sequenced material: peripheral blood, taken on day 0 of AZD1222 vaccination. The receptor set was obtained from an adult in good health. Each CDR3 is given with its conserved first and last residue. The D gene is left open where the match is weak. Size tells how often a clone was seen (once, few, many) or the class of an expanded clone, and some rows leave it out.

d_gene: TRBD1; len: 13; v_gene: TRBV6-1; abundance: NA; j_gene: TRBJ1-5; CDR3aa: CAGRQGVKQPQHF; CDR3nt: TGTGCCGGGAGACAGGGGGTAAAACAGCCCCAGCATTTT
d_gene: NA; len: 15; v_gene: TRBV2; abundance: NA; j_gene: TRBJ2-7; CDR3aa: CASSESGGSSYEQYF; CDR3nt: TGTGCCAGCAGTGAATCAGGGGGGAGCTCCTACGAGCAGTACTTC
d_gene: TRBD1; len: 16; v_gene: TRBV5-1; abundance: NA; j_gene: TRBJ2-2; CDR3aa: CASSHGTGGNTGELFF; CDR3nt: TGCGCCAGCAGCCATGGGACAGGAGGAAACACCGGGGAGCTGTTTTTT
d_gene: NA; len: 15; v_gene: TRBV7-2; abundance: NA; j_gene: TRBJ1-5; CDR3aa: CASSLAGQSNQPQHF; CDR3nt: TGTGCCAGCAGCTTAGCTGGGCAGTCCAATCAGCCCCAGCATTTT
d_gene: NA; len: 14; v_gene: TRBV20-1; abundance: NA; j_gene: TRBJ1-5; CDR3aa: CSASPQGWDQPQHF; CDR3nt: TGCAGTGCCAGTCCTCAGGGATGGGATCAGCCCCAGCATTTT
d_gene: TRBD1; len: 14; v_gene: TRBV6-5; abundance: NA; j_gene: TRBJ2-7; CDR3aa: CASSFRDSTYEQYF; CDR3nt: TGTGCCAGCAGTTTCCGGGACAGCACCTACGAGCAGTACTTC
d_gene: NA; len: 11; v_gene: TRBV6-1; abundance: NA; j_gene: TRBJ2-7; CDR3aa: CASSEFYEQYF; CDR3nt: TGTGCCAGCAGTGAGTTCTACGAGCAGTACTTC
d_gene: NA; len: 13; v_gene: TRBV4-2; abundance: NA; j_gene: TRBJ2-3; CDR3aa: CASSQRGTDTQYF; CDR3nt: TGTGCCAGCAGCCAGAGGGGGACAGATACGCAGTATTTT
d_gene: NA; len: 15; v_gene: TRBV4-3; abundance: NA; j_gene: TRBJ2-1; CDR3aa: CASSPILGGYNEQFF; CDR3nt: TGCGCCAGCAGCCCGATCCTAGGAGGCTACAATGAGCAGTTCTTC
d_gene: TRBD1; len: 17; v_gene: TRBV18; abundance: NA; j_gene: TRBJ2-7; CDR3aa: CASSPLPPGQGAGEQYF; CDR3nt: TGTGCCAGCTCACCACTTCCCCCGGGACAGGGGGCAGGCGAGCAGTACTTC
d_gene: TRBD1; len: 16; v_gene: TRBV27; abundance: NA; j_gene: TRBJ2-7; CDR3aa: CASSPRSDRVSYEQYF; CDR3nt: TGTGCCAGCAGTCCCCGCTCGGACAGGGTCTCCTACGAGCAGTACTTC
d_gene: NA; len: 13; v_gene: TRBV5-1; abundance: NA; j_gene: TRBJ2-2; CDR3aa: CASSLSGTGELFF; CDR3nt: TGCGCCAGCAGCTTGTCCGGCACCGGGGAGCTGTTTTTT
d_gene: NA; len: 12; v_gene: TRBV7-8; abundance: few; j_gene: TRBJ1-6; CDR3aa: CASSLGGGPLHF; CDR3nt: TGTGCCAGCAGCTTAGGAGGCGGACCCCTCCACTTT
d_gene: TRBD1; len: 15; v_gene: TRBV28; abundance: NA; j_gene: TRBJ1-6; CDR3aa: CASTGGQKNNSPLHF; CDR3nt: TGTGCCAGCACCGGGGGACAGAAAAATAATTCACCCCTCCACTTT
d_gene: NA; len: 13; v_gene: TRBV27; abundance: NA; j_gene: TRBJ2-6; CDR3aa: CASSLTGANVLTF; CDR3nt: TGTGCCAGCAGTTTAACTGGGGCCAACGTCCTGACTTTC
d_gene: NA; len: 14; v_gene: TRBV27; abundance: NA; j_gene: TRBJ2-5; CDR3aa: CASSSYNGGETQYF; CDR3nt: TGTGCCAGCAGTTCCTACAACGGGGGAGAGACCCAGTACTTC
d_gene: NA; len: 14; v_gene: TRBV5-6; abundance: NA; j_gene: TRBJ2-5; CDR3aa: CASSFWYIQETQYF; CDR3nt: TGTGCCAGCAGCTTTTGGTATATTCAAGAGACCCAGTACTTC
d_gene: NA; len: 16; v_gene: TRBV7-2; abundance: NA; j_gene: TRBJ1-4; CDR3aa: CASSPNLIPTNEKLFF; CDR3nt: TGTGCCAGCAGCCCGAACTTGATTCCAACTAATGAAAAACTGTTTTTT
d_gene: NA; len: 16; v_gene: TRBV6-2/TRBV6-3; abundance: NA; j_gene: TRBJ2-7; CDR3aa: CASSYSWVPQGCEQYF; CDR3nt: TGTGCCAGCAGTTACTCTTGGGTTCCGCAGGGTTGCGAGCAGTACTTC
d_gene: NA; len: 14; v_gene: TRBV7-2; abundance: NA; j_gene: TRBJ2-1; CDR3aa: CASSFQGGLNEQFF; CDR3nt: TGTGCCAGCAGCTTCCAGGGAGGCCTCAATGAGCAGTTCTTC
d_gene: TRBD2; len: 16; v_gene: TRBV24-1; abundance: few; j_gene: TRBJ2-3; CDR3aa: CATSDFSGVSTDTQYF; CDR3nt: TGTGCCACCAGTGACTTTAGCGGGGTAAGCACAGATACGCAGTATTTT
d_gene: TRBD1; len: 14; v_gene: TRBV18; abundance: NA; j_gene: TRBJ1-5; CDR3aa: CASSKQGTDQPQHF; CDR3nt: TGTGCCAGCTCAAAACAGGGGACAGATCAGCCCCAGCATTTT
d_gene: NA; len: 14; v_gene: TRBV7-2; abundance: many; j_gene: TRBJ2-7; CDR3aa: CASSLAGGRYEQYF; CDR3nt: TGTGCCAGCAGCTTAGCGGGGGGGCGATACGAGCAGTACTTC
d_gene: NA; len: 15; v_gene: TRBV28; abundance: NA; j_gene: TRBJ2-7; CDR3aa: CASSSPDGSSYEQYF; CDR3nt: TGTGCCAGCAGTTCGCCAGACGGGAGCTCCTACGAGCAGTACTTC
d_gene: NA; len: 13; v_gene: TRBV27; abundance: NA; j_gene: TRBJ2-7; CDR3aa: CASSEHPPYEQYF; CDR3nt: TGTGCCAGCAGTGAACACCCGCCCTACGAGCAGTACTTC
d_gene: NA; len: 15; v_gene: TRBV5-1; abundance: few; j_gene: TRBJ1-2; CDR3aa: CASSLFSDGDYGYTF; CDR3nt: TGCGCCAGCAGCTTGTTCAGCGACGGCGACTATGGCTACACCTTC
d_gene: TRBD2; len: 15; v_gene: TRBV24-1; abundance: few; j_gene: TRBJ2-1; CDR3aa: CATSTSGGGYNEQFF; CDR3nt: TGTGCCACCAGTACTAGCGGGGGGGGCTACAATGAGCAGTTCTTC
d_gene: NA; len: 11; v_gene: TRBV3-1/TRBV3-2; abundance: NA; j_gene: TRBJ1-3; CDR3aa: CASSQQNTIYF; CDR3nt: TGTGCCAGCAGCCAGCAAAACACCATATATTTT
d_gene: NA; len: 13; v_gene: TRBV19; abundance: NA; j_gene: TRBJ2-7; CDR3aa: CASSVTGVYEQYF; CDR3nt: TGTGCCAGTAGTGTCACCGGGGTCTACGAGCAGTACTTC
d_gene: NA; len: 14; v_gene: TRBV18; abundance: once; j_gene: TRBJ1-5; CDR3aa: CASSPQGSNQPQHF; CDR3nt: TGTGCCAGCTCACCACAGGGTAGCAATCAGCCCCAGCATTTT